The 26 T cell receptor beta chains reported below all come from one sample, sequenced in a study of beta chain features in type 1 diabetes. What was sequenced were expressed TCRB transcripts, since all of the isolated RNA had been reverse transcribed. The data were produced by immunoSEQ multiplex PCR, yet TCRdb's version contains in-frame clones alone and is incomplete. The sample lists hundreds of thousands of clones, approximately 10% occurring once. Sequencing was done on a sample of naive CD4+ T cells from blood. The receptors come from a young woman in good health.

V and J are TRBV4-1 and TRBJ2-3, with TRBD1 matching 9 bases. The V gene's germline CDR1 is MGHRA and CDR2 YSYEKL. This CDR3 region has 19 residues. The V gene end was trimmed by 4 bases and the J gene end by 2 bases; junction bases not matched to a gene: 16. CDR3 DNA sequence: TGCGCCAGCAGCCGTAAAGGGACAGGGCTAGCGAGACACACAGATACGCAGTATTTT. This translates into CASSRKGTGLARHTDTQYF.

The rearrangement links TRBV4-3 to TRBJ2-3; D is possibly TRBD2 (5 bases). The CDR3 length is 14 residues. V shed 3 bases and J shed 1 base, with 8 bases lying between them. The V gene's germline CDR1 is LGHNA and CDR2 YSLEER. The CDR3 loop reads CASSQGVGTDTQYF. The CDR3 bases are TGCGCCAGCAGCCAGGGAGTAGGCACAGATACGCAGTATTTT.

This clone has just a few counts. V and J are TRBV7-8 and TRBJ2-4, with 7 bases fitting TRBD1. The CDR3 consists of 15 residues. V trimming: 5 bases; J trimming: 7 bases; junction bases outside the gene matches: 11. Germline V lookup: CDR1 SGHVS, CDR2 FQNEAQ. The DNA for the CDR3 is TGTGCCAGCAGCAATGCGAGGACAGGAAGGAACATTCAGTACTTC. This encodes CASSNARTGRNIQYF. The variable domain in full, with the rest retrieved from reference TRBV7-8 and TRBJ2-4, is GAGVSQSPRYKVAKRGQDVALRCDPISGHVSLFWYQQALGQGPEFLTYFQNEAQLDKSGLPSDRFFAERPEGSVSTLKIQRTQQEDSAVYLCASSNARTGRNIQYFGAGTRLSVL.

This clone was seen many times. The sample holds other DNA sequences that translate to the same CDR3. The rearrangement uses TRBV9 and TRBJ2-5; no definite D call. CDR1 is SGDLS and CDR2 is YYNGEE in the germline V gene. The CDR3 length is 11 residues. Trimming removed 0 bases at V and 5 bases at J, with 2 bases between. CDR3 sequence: CASSVAETQYF. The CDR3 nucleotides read TGTGCCAGCAGCGTAGCGGAGACCCAGTACTTC.

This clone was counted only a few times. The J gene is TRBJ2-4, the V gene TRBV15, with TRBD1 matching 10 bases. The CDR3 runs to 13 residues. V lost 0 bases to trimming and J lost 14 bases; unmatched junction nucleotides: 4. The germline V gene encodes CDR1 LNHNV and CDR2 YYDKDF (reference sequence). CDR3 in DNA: TGTGCCACCAGCAGAGACCCGGGACAGGGGAAGTACTTC. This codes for CATSRDPGQGKYF.

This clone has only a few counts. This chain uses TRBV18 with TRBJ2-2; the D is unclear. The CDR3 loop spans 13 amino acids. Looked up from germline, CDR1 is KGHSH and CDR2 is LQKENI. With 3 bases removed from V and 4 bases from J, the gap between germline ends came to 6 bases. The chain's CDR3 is CASSPFSTGELFF. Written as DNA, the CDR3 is TGTGCCAGCTCACCCTTCTCCACCGGGGAGCTGTTTTTT.

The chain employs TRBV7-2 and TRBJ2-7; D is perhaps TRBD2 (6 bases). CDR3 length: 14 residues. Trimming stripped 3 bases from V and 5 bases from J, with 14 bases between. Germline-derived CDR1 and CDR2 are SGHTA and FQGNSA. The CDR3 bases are TGTGCCAGCAGCTTTATGTCATCGGGGGACGAGCAGTACTTC. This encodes CASSFMSSGDEQYF.

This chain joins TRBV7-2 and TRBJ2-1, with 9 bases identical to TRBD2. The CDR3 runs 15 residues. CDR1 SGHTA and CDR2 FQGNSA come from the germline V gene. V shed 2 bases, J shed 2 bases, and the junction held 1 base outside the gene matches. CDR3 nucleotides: TGTGCCAGCAGCTTAAAGCGGGAGGCCTACAATGAGCAGTTCTTC. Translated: CASSLKREAYNEQFF.

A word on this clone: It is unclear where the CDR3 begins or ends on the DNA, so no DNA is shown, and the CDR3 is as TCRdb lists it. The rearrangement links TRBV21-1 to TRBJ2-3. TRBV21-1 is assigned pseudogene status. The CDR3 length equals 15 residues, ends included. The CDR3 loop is CASSSFGGGIDTQYF.

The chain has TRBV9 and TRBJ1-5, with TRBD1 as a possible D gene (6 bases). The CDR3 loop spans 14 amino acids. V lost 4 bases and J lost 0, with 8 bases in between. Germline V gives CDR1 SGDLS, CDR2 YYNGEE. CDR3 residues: CASSRDTSNQPQHF. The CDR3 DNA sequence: TGTGCCAGCAGCCGGGACACTAGCAATCAGCCCCAGCATTTT.

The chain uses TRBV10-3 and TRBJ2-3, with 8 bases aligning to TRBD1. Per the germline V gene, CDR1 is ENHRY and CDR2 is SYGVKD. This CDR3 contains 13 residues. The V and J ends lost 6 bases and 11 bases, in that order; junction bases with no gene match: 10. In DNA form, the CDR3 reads TGTGCCATCAGAGGACAGGGAGTAAGATGGCAGTATTTT. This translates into CAIRGQGVRWQYF.

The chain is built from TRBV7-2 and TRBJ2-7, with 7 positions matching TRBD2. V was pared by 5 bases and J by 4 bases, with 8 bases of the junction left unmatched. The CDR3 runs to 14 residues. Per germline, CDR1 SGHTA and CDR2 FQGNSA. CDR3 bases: TGTGCCAGCAGCCCAGTCGGGGGGTGGTACGAGCAGTACGTC. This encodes CASSPVGGWYEQYV.

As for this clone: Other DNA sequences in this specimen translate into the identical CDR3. CDR3 in DNA: TGTGCCAGCAGTTCTCGATCCGAGCAGTACGTC. It translates to CASSSRSEQYV. This chain links TRBV28 with TRBJ2-7; D call uncertain. Trimming stripped 4 bases from V and 6 bases from J, with 7 bases between. Germline V gives CDR1 MDHEN, CDR2 SYDVKM. This CDR3 spans 11 amino acids.

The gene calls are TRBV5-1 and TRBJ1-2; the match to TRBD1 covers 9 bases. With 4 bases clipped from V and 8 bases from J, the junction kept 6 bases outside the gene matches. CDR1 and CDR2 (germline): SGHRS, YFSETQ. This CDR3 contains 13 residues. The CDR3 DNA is TGCGCCAGCAGCCAGGACAGGGGAGTAGGCTACACCTTC. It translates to CASSQDRGVGYTF. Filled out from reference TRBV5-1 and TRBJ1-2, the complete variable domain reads KAGVTQTPRYLIKTRGQQVTLSCSPISGHRSVSWYQQTPGQGLQFLFEYFSETQRNKGNFPGRFSGRQFSNSRSEMNVSTLELGDSALYLCASSQDRGVGYTFGSGTRLTVV.

For the CDR3, the DNA is TGCAGCGGTGCGGGAGGAGCATACAATGAGCAGTTCTTC. Translation gives CSGAGGAYNEQFF. The chain carries TRBV29-1 and TRBJ2-1, with TRBD2 identical over 8 bases. The CDR3 runs 13 residues. Germline V gene lookup returns CDR1 SQVTM and CDR2 ANQGSEA. The J segment lost 4 bases and the V segment lost 7 bases, leaving 6 bases of the junction unmatched.

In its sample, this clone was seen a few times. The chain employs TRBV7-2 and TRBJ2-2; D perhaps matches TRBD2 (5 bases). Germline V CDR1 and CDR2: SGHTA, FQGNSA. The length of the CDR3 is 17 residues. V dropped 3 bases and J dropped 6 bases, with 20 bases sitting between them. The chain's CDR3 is CASSLYMLASAPGELFF. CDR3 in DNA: TGTGCCAGCAGCTTGTACATGCTAGCTAGTGCCCCCGGGGAGCTGTTTTTT.

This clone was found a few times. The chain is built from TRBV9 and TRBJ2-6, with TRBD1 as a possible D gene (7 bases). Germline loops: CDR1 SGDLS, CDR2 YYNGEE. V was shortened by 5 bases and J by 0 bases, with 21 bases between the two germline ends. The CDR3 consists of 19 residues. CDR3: CASSAKTRRDSSGANVLTF. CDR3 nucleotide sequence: TGTGCCAGCAGTGCTAAAACGAGGAGGGACAGCTCTGGGGCCAACGTCCTGACTTTC.

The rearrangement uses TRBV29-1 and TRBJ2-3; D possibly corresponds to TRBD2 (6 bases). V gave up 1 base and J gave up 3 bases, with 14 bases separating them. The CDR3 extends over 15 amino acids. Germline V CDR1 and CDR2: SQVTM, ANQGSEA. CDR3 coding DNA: TGCAGCGTTGAAGGGGGCGGGACGTCGACAGATACGCAGTATTTT. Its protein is CSVEGGGTSTDTQYF.

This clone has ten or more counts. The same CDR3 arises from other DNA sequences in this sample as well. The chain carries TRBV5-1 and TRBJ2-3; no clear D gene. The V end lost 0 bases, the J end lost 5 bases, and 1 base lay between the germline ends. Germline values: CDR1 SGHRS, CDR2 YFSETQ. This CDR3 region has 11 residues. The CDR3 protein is CASSLVDTQYF. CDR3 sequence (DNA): TGCGCCAGCAGCTTGGTAGATACGCAGTATTTT. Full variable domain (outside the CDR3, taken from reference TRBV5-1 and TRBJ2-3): KAGVTQTPRYLIKTRGQQVTLSCSPISGHRSVSWYQQTPGQGLQFLFEYFSETQRNKGNFPGRFSGRQFSNSRSEMNVSTLELGDSALYLCASSLVDTQYFGPGTRLTVL.

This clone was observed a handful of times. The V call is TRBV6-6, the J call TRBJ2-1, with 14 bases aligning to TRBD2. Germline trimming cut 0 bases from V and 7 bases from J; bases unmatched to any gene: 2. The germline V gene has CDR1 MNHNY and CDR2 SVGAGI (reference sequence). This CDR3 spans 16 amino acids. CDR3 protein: CASSYSGTSGGNEQFF. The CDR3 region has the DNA TGTGCCAGCAGTTACTCCGGGACTAGCGGGGGTAATGAGCAGTTCTTC.

CDR3 DNA sequence: TGCGCCAGCAGCCAAATGGCCTTGGCGGGGTCCGGCGGGGAGCTGTTTTTT. Amino acids: CASSQMALAGSGGELFF. The V gene is TRBV4-1, the J gene TRBJ2-2, with D perhaps TRBD2 (6 bases). Germline V gene data show CDR1 as MGHRA and CDR2 as YSYEKL. CDR3 size: 17 residues. Trimming shortened V by 2 bases and J by 7 bases, and 20 bases separated the two germline ends.

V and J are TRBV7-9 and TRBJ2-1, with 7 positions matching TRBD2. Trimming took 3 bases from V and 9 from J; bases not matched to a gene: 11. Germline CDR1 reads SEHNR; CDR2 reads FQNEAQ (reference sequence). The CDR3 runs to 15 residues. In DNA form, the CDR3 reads TGTGCCAGCAGCTTCAGCGGGATTCTTGTCAGTGAGCAGTTCTTC. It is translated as CASSFSGILVSEQFF.

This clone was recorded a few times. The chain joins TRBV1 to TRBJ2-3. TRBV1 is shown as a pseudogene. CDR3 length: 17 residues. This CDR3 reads CTSSQDTGACFTDTQYF. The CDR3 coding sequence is TGCACCAGCAGCCAAGATACGGGGGCCTGTTTCACAGATACGCAGTATTTT.

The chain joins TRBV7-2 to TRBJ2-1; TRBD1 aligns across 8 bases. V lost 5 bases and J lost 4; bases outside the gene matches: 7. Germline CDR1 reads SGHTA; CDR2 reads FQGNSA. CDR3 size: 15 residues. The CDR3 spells CASSKDRVEYNEQFF. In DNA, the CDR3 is TGTGCCAGCAGCAAGGACAGGGTGGAGTACAATGAGCAGTTCTTC.

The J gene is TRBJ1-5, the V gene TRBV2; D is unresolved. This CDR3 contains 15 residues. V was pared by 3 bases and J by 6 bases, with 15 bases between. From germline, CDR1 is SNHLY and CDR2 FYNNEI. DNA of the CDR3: TGTGCCAGCAGTGATAGCCCCGCCCGGAGTCAGCCCCAGCATTTT. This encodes CASSDSPARSQPQHF.

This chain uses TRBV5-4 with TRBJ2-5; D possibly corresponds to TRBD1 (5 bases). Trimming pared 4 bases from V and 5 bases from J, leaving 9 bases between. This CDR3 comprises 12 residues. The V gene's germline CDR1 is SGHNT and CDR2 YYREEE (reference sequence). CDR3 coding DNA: TGTGCCAGCAGCCCACCAGGGGAGACCCAGTACTTC. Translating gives CASSPPGETQYF.